The clone carrying this T cell receptor beta chain was seen a single time. The antigen remains unidentified. V dropped 2 bases and J dropped 7 bases, with 12 bases sitting between them. CDR3 length: 14 amino acids. Germline CDR1 and CDR2: SEHNR and FQNEAQ (reference sequence). Data came from immunoSEQ multiplex PCR; TCRdb stores just in-frame clones and leaves some out. The data contain over 70,000 clones, approximately 91% of them seen just once; the ten biggest clones take up around 5.8%. These data originate in a study of T cell responses to AZD1222 COVID-19 vaccine. Findings of the study overall: Sampled repertoires all dated from after the peak T cell response. Among the donors, most were white British and more were female, and clonal diversity was possibly underestimated.

This chain connects TRBV7-9 to TRBJ1-5, with a weak D call TRBD1 (5 bases). The sample was peripheral blood, taken on day 0 of AZD1222 vaccination. The clonotype was recovered from an adult in good health. The CDR3 DNA reads as TGTGCCAGCAGCTTACCGGGGGATAACCAGCCCCAGCATTTT. Translated, it gives CASSLPGDNQPQHF.